This T cell receptor (beta chain) was sequenced during a study of T cell responses to AZD1222 COVID-19 vaccine. Overall study results and limits: Two AZD1222 administrations were followed by greater Spike-specific TCR breadth and depth.

CDR3 size: 17 residues. CDR1 and CDR2 (germline): PRHDT, FYEKMQ (reference sequence). Trimming at V came to 2 bases and at J to 4 bases, leaving 11 bases not matched to a gene. Details on this clone: Its antigen remains unidentified.

Some clones are missing from TCRdb's copy, which holds only in-frame ones; the method was immunoSEQ multiplex PCR. The sample records about 86,000 clones, about 91% being singletons. This sequence joins TRBV13 and TRBJ2-3; 8 bases line up with TRBD1. The input for sequencing was peripheral blood, taken on day 0 of MenACWY control vaccination. This receptor was identified in an adult in good health. As DNA, the CDR3 is TGTGCCAGCAGCTTACGGAGGACAGGGATGGAGGCAGATACGCAGTATTTT. Its protein is CASSLRRTGMEADTQYF. Full variable domain (missing parts from reference TRBV13 and TRBJ2-3): AAGVIQSPRHLIKEKRETATLKCYPIPRHDTVYWYQQGPGQDPQFLISFYEKMQSDKGSIPDRFSAQQFSDYHSELNMSSLELGDSALYFCASSLRRTGMEADTQYFGPGTRLTVL.